This T cell receptor beta chain was sequenced in a study of T cells after yellow fever vaccination. Study results and limitations: Overall, a small share of clonotypes was seen in both CD4 and CD8 compartments. The study re-detected most primary-vaccination clones after the booster (96% CD4, 85% to 90% CD8).

This clonotype appeared many times. Its specificity is not known. The CDR3 length is 16 residues. V shed 4 bases, J shed 2 bases, and the junction held 9 bases outside the gene matches. The V gene's germline CDR1 is LGHNA and CDR2 YSLEER. MiXCR was run by TCRdb on the 5' RACE reads, yielding one entry per CDR3 protein. The data show roughly 120,000 distinct CDR3 sequences, 7.2% seen once. Sequencing used CD4+ T cells sorted from PBMCs, obtained more than 35 days after the first yellow fever vaccination. This chain links TRBV4-3 with TRBJ2-7, with 9 positions matching TRBD2. This TCR was sampled from a man between 18 and 29 years old who received the YFV17D yellow fever vaccine. DNA of the CDR3: TGCGCCAGCAGCCCCTCGCTTGCTAGCGGGGCCTACGAGCAGTACTTC. Its protein product is CASSPSLASGAYEQYF.